This TCR beta chain was identified in a study of response to subunit inactivated influenza vaccine. Study outcomes and limitations: Few new T cells, the authors suggested, are recruited by each seasonal influenza vaccination.

Germline assignment: CDR1 SGHVS and CDR2 FNYEAQ. This CDR3 is 17 amino acids long. V was cut by 0 bases and J by 2 bases, with 14 bases left in between. About this clonotype itself: The antigen is not known.

TCRdb used MiXCR to reprocess the RT-PCR reads, holding one entry per CDR3 protein. The sample consists of hundreds of thousands of distinct CDR3 sequences, roughly 20% of them appearing once. This receptor was taken from a man aged 45 to 70 who received an inactivated influenza vaccine. The material sequenced was PBMCs from blood, taken roughly 20 months after vaccination. The rearrangement uses TRBV7-6 and TRBJ1-3, with D tentatively TRBD1 (6 bases). This chain's CDR3 is CASSLARRTAPGNTIYF. DNA for the CDR3: TGTGCCAGCAGCTTAGCCCGCCGGACAGCGCCTGGAAACACCATATATTTT.